This T cell receptor (beta chain) was identified in a study of OX40 agonist ivuxolimab in advanced cancers. Per the germline V gene, CDR1 is LGHNA and CDR2 is YNFKEQ. The CDR3 extends over 15 amino acids. Trimming took off 0 bases at V and 7 bases at J, with 15 bases between the two ends. The table came from immunoSEQ multiplex PCR; TCRdb's copy has only in-frame clones and leaves some out. This table has around 100,000 clones, 85% to 95% appearing once. The receptor comes from an adult with an advanced solid tumor such as melanoma, head and neck, liver or kidney cancer. Sequenced material: CD4+ or CD8+ T cells sorted from blood, taken in a trial of the OX40 agonist ivuxolimab. This sequence joins TRBV4-2 and TRBJ1-1, with D possibly TRBD1 on 6 matching bases. The CDR3 coding sequence is TGTGCCAGCAGCCAAGATCGGCCAGGGGTGTTTGAAGCTTTCTTT. This gives the protein CASSQDRPGVFEAFF.